These 3 T cell receptor beta chains came from one sample sequenced in a study of glioma-infiltrating T cells listed by TCRdb under 2016. The run used an Illumina MiSeq. The iRepertoire nested amplicon-rescue multiplex PCR (arm-PCR) platform was used to amplify TCR alpha and beta CDR3 regions from RNA. Using fastp at Q25 and MiXCR, TCRdb reprocessed the public reads and kept productive beta chains. When rows share a CDR3 protein, they turn into one entry using the most common DNA and genes. This sample holds about 89,000 distinct CDR3 sequences; about a quarter were observed only once. The ten largest clones take up 6.7% of the sample. Sequencing input: glioma tissue, nonneoplastic brain tissue, or PBMCs (not recorded which). These receptors were taken from a human donor with low-grade glioma or glioblastoma, undergoing nonglioma brain surgery, or in good health (not recorded which).

This clonotype was counted once. With a much larger clone just one base away, this may be a read error. The chain links TRBV7-6 to TRBJ2-1; D is perhaps TRBD2 (5 bases). This CDR3 is built from 16 residues. CDR1 is SGHVS, CDR2 FNYEAQ, per germline. V was pared by 2 bases and J by 8 bases, with 19 bases between. The CDR3 region has the DNA TGTGCCAGCAGCTTATACAGCTTGCGGGTGGCGGATGAGCAGTTCTTC. This encodes CASSLYSLRVADEQFF.

This clonotype has a count of ten or more. The chain carries TRBV6-2 or TRBV6-3 and TRBJ2-1, with 8 bases fitting TRBD1. CDR3 length equals 17 residues. With 1 base clipped from V and 4 bases from J, the junction kept 9 bases outside the gene matches. Germline V gives CDR1 MNHEY, CDR2 SVGEGT. The CDR3 sequence is CASSYYSRGRRYNEQFF. CDR3 sequence (DNA): TGTGCCAGCAGTTACTATTCCAGGGGGCGGAGGTACAATGAGCAGTTCTTC.

There are many counts of this clonotype. The chain carries TRBV12-3 or TRBV12-4 and TRBJ1-2; D is unclear. Trimming shortened V by 2 bases and J by 2 bases, and 6 bases separated the two germline ends. The CDR3 sequence is 13 residues long. The CDR3 DNA sequence: TGTGCCAGCAGTTTATACCCGAACTATGGCTACACCTTC. Translated, it gives CASSLYPNYGYTF.